Below, 15 T cell receptor beta chains from the same sample are listed, as sequenced in a study of breast tumors, draining lymph nodes, adjacent tissues. The lymph nodes were axillary draining lymph nodes from breast cancer patients. TCRdb ran MiXCR on the multiplex PCR reads and lists one entry per CDR3 protein. The repertoire has more than 250,000 distinct CDR3 sequences, about 33% of them found once; the top ten carry roughly 1.1%. Sequencing was done on a sample of axillary lymph node tissue. Receptors originate from a female donor with breast cancer. Some clones in this sample may be carry-over from other donors' samples.

This clonotype was seen ten or more times. This rearrangement joins TRBV19 to TRBJ1-5; D uncertain. The CDR3 covers 12 residues. CDR1 LNHDA and CDR2 SQIVND come from the germline V gene (reference sequence). V dropped 9 bases and J dropped 5 bases, with 11 bases sitting between them. The CDR3 protein is CASSNLDQPQHF. The CDR3 region has the DNA TGTGCCAGCAGCAACCTCGATCAGCCCCAGCATTTT.

This clonotype was seen only a few times. CDR3 sequence: CASSYRDLYEQYF. The CDR3 DNA sequence: TGTGCCAGCAGTTACCGGGACCTTTACGAGCAGTACTTC. The genes are TRBV28 and TRBJ2-7, with D perhaps assigned TRBD1 or TRBD2 (5 bases each). Germline assignment: CDR1 MDHEN and CDR2 SYDVKM. V gave up 4 bases and J gave up 4 bases, with 11 bases separating them. The CDR3 is 13 residues long.

Note on this clonotype: A much more abundant neighbour one base away suggests this may be a read error. The DNA for the CDR3 is TGTGCCAGCAGTTACTCGATACTTGGAGTCGCCCAGCATTTT. Its translation: CASSYSILGVAQHF. This chain links TRBV6-6 with TRBJ1-5, with D unclear. The CDR3 is made up of 14 amino acids. CDR1 and CDR2 from the germline V gene are MNHNY and SVGAGI (reference sequence). Trimming left V 0 bases short and J 11 bases short, with 14 bases between.

This clonotype was seen at least ten times. J is TRBJ2-7 and V is TRBV14; 7 positions agree with TRBD2. The ends lost 3 bases at V and 4 bases at J; junction bases unmatched: 9. Germline values: CDR1 SGHDN, CDR2 FVKESK. The CDR3 runs to 15 residues. This CDR3 reads CASSQAKAGIYEQYF. In DNA form, the CDR3 reads TGTGCCAGCAGCCAGGCCAAAGCGGGGATATACGAGCAGTACTTC.

The chain links TRBV3-1 to TRBJ2-7, with D maybe TRBD1 (6 bases). CDR1 is LGHDT, CDR2 YNNKEL, per germline (reference sequence). The CDR3 runs 16 residues. Trimming removed 4 bases at V and 5 bases at J, with 21 bases between. Here the CDR3 DNA reads TGTGCCAGCAGCCCCTTACAGGGATTAAGTAGCGACGAGCAGTACTTC. Its translation is CASSPLQGLSSDEQYF.

At least ten counts were recorded for this clonotype. The chain joins TRBV19 to TRBJ2-5; perhaps TRBD1 as D (7 bases). CDR1 is LNHDA, CDR2 SQIVND, per germline (reference sequence). The V gene lost 1 base and the J gene lost 3 bases, with 21 bases spanning the gap. The CDR3 runs to 18 residues. The CDR3 here is CASSIGSARGERKETQYF. The CDR3 nucleotides read TGTGCCAGTAGTATAGGCTCGGCCAGGGGGGAGAGGAAAGAGACCCAGTACTTC.

This clonotype has a handful of counts. The chain employs TRBV6-1 and TRBJ2-6; D possibly corresponds to TRBD1 (7 bases). The CDR3 length is 16 residues. CDR1 is MNHNS, CDR2 SASEGT, per germline. The germline V and J ends were trimmed by 7 bases and 4 bases, with 17 bases remaining between them. CDR3 coding DNA: TGTGCCAGCAACCCCGTCTCAGGGGGGGGGGCCAACGTCCTGACTTTC. Translated: CASNPVSGGGANVLTF.

This clonotype was counted many times. The chain is built from TRBV7-9 and TRBJ2-5; 7 nucleotides line up with TRBD1. Germline lookup yields CDR1 SEHNR and CDR2 FQNEAQ (reference sequence). The CDR3 contains 14 residues. J was trimmed by 3 bases and V by 0 bases; bases with no gene match: 1. This CDR3 reads CASSLAGTEETQYF. For the CDR3, the DNA is TGTGCCAGCAGCTTAGCGGGGACAGAAGAGACCCAGTACTTC. Full variable domain (remainder filled in from reference TRBV7-9 and TRBJ2-5): DTGVSQNPRHKITKRGQNVTFRCDPISEHNRLYWYRQTLGQGPEFLTYFQNEAQLEKSRLLSDRFSAERPKGSFSTLEIQRTEQGDSAMYLCASSLAGTEETQYFGPGTRLLVL.

This clonotype was seen repeatedly, ten times or more. This chain uses TRBV30 with TRBJ2-7, with D perhaps assigned TRBD1 or TRBD2 (6 bases each). Trimming removed 0 bases from V and 3 bases from J, with 12 bases in between. The CDR3 spans 14 residues. Germline values: CDR1 GTSNPN, CDR2 SVGIG (reference sequence). As DNA, the CDR3 is TGTGCCTGGAGTGTACGAGGGGGGCGCTACGAGCAGTACTTC. Translating it yields CAWSVRGGRYEQYF.

Ten or more counts support this clonotype. This rearrangement joins TRBV20-1 to TRBJ1-5; 7 bases are shared with TRBD1. The CDR3 contains 15 residues. Trimming cost V 5 bases and J 3 bases; bases outside gene matches: 10. Germline V gives CDR1 DFQATT, CDR2 SNEGSKA (reference sequence). DNA of the CDR3: TGCAGTGCTCCCCAACGACAGGGCCTCAATCAGCCCCAGCATTTT. Its translation: CSAPQRQGLNQPQHF.

This clonotype was detected many times. V usage is TRBV20-1 and J usage is TRBJ2-7, with 10 bases that match TRBD1. V was pared by 5 bases and J by 2 bases, with 3 bases of the junction left unmatched. CDR3 length equals 13 residues. Germline V gives CDR1 DFQATT, CDR2 SNEGSKA (reference sequence). The CDR3 loop is CSARDRGPYEQYF. CDR3 in DNA: TGCAGTGCTCGCGACAGGGGGCCCTACGAGCAGTACTTC.

This clonotype was recorded many times. The CDR3 protein is CASSIRGLQETQYF. DNA of the CDR3: TGTGCCAGTAGTATTCGGGGGCTCCAAGAGACCCAGTACTTC. The rearrangement joins TRBV19 to TRBJ2-5; TRBD1 or TRBD2 may be the D gene (6 bases each). There are 14 residues in the CDR3. Germline assignment: CDR1 LNHDA and CDR2 SQIVND (reference sequence). V dropped 3 bases and J dropped 1 base, with 9 bases sitting between them.

With regard to this clonotype: The final CDR3 position lacks the conserved phenylalanine or tryptophan, pointing to a likely read error. The chain recombines TRBV5-1 with TRBJ2-5; D is uncertain. The CDR3 loop spans 13 amino acids. CDR1 and CDR2 from the germline V gene are SGHRS and YFSETQ. V was cut by 0 bases and J by 5 bases, with 8 bases left in between. CDR3 region: CASSLGVGETQYS. DNA for the CDR3: TGCGCCAGCAGCTTGGGAGTGGGGGAGACCCAGTACTCC.

About this clonotype: This may come from a read error, since a much larger clone is one base off. The chain links TRBV4-1 to TRBJ1-5, with D tentatively TRBD1 (6 bases). V was pared by 0 bases and J by 3 bases, with 15 bases between. The CDR3 runs to 17 residues. Germline lookup yields CDR1 MGHRA and CDR2 YSYEKL. CDR3 DNA sequence: TGCGCCAGCAGCCAAGATATCACGGGGGGGCCCAATCAGCCCCAGCATTTT. The encoded protein is CASSQDITGGPNQPQHF.

The chain is built from TRBV5-1 and TRBJ2-5; D not resolved. Germline CDR1 SGHRS, CDR2 YFSETQ. Trimming stripped 0 bases from V and 7 bases from J, with 4 bases between. The CDR3 has 11 amino acids. DNA for the CDR3: TGCGCCAGCAGCTTGGCGGGGACCCAGTACTTC. Amino acids: CASSLAGTQYF.